Listed here are 19 T cell receptor beta chains from one sample, sequenced in a study of cytomegalovirus exposure and HLA in healthy donors. Both 60 Vbeta primers and 13 Jbeta primers went into the PCR. This table comes from immunoSEQ multiplex PCR, and its TCRdb copy is limited to in-frame clones, with some not included. The sample consists of 150,000 to 180,000 clones, 65% to 80% of them appearing once. The source material was PBMCs. Receptors were obtained from a woman aged 40 to 50 in good health and CMV-seronegative.

The J gene is TRBJ1-3, the V gene TRBV9; 10 bases are a match to TRBD1. Trimming cost V 0 bases and J 4 bases; bases outside gene matches: 4. This CDR3 is 16 amino acids long. Germline V gives CDR1 SGDLS, CDR2 YYNGEE. CDR3 bases: TGTGCCAGCAGCGTAGCCGACAGGGGGCGAGGAAACACCATATATTTT. The encoded protein is CASSVADRGRGNTIYF.

This clone occurred once. The V call is TRBV29-1, the J call TRBJ2-1, with D tentatively TRBD1 (6 bases). V was trimmed by 3 bases and J by 4 bases, leaving 13 bases between them. The CDR3 consists of 14 residues. CDR1 SQVTM and CDR2 ANQGSEA come from the germline V gene. DNA of the CDR3: TGCAGCGTTGAGGGGGCCCAAGCGTACAATGAGCAGTTCTTC. Translating gives CSVEGAQAYNEQFF.

This clone was seen a few times. The rearrangement uses TRBV5-1 and TRBJ1-2; possible D gene TRBD1, 5 bases. Germline V gene sequence: CDR1 SGHRS, CDR2 YFSETQ. This CDR3 has 15 amino acids. V was trimmed by 4 bases and J by 6 bases, leaving 19 bases between them. DNA for the CDR3: TGCGCCAGCAGCACATCCGAAGGGGCCCGGAATGGCTACACCTTC. Protein product: CASSTSEGARNGYTF.

V is TRBV15 and J is TRBJ2-5; 9 bases line up with TRBD2. Germline-derived CDR1 and CDR2 are LNHNV and YYDKDF (reference sequence). The V segment lost 4 bases and the J segment 7 bases; nucleotides outside the gene matches: 10. CDR3 length: 15 residues. Written as DNA, the CDR3 is TGTGCCACCAGCAAGGGGGAACTAGCGGGTGGGACCCAGTACTTC. This sequence encodes CATSKGELAGGTQYF.

V gene TRBV5-6 combines with J gene TRBJ1-4, with TRBD1 as a possible D gene (5 bases). From germline, CDR1 is SGHDT and CDR2 YYEEEE. This CDR3 contains 14 residues. Trimming shortened V by 0 bases and J by 7 bases, and 10 bases separated the two germline ends. The CDR3 sequence: CASSLVQGGEKLFF. The CDR3 region has the DNA TGTGCCAGCAGCTTGGTGCAGGGAGGTGAAAAACTGTTTTTT.

The chain recombines TRBV10-1 with TRBJ2-7; the match to TRBD1 covers 7 bases. Unmatched junction bases numbered 3, after V lost 3 bases and J lost 4 bases. CDR3 length: 13 amino acids. Germline lookup yields CDR1 WNHNN and CDR2 SYGVQD (reference sequence). The CDR3 DNA is TGCGCCAGCAGTGACTACAGGGGTTACGAGCAGTACTTC. Its protein is CASSDYRGYEQYF.

The rearrangement uses TRBV6-1 and TRBJ1-4, with no clear D. The germline V and J ends were trimmed by 11 bases and 6 bases, with 19 bases remaining between them. The CDR3 is 14 residues long. In germline, CDR1 is MNHNS, CDR2 SASEGT. CDR3 region: CASWAGYEDEKLFF. The DNA of the CDR3 is TGTGCCTCATGGGCGGGGTATGAGGATGAAAAACTGTTTTTT.

The chain employs TRBV19 and TRBJ1-5; perhaps TRBD1 as D (5 bases). Deletions cut 7 bases from V and 1 base from J, with 14 bases between. Germline loops: CDR1 LNHDA, CDR2 SQIVND (reference sequence). The CDR3 runs to 15 residues. CDR3 residues: CASTPGQTSNQPQHF. In nucleotides, the CDR3 is TGTGCCAGTACCCCCGGACAAACAAGCAATCAGCCCCAGCATTTT.

This clone was seen a handful of times. The rearrangement links TRBV6-5 to TRBJ2-3, with D hard to call. CDR1 and CDR2 (germline): MNHEY, SVGAGI. V dropped 7 bases and J dropped 4 bases, with 9 bases sitting between them. The length of the CDR3 is 12 residues. CDR3 protein: CASNSDADTQYF. The CDR3 nucleotides read TGTGCCAGCAACAGTGACGCAGATACGCAGTATTTT.

This rearrangement joins TRBV11-3 to TRBJ2-7; 8 nucleotides line up with TRBD2. The CDR3 is 15 residues long. Germline CDR1 and CDR2: SGHNT and YENEEA. The V segment lost 5 bases and the J segment 2 bases; nucleotides outside the gene matches: 8. The CDR3 is CASSDQRELTYEQYF. The DNA of the CDR3 is TGTGCCAGCAGCGACCAGCGGGAGTTAACCTACGAGCAGTACTTC.

This clone was seen a single time. The CDR3 bases are TGTGCCAGCAGCCCATATAGGGGGGATACGCAGTATTTT. This gives the protein CASSPYRGDTQYF. This chain links TRBV27 with TRBJ2-3, with TRBD1 as a possible D gene (6 bases). Germline loops: CDR1 MNHEY, CDR2 SMNVEV (reference sequence). V was trimmed by 6 bases and J by 6 bases, leaving 13 bases between them. This CDR3 comprises 13 residues.

The chain is built from TRBV7-9 and TRBJ1-2; 7 nucleotides agree with TRBD1. The germline gives CDR1 SEHNR, CDR2 FQNEAQ (reference sequence). The J segment lost 2 bases and the V segment lost 5 bases, leaving 8 bases of the junction unmatched. The CDR3 length is 15 residues. CDR3 nucleotides: TGTGCCAGCAGCACCAACGACAGGGAGAACTATGGCTACACCTTC. This encodes CASSTNDRENYGYTF.

The genes are TRBV7-9 and TRBJ1-5, with D tentatively TRBD1 (6 bases). V was trimmed by 5 bases and J by 2 bases, leaving 16 bases between them. Germline V CDR1 and CDR2: SEHNR, FQNEAQ (reference sequence). The CDR3 is 16 amino acids. The CDR3 here is CASSPGGGRGNQPQHF. CDR3 DNA: TGTGCCAGCAGCCCCGGGGGGGGGCGCGGCAATCAGCCCCAGCATTTT.

The genes are TRBV5-6 and TRBJ2-1; perhaps TRBD2 as D (6 bases). Germline loops: CDR1 SGHDT, CDR2 YYEEEE. Trimming took off 0 bases at V and 4 bases at J, with 14 bases between the two ends. The CDR3 covers 16 residues. CDR3 region: CASSLATGVRYNEQFF. The CDR3 DNA is TGTGCCAGCAGCTTGGCTACGGGAGTGCGTTACAATGAGCAGTTCTTC.

The J gene is TRBJ1-1, the V gene TRBV10-2, with D maybe TRBD1 (5 bases). The length of the CDR3 is 14 residues. The germline CDR1 and CDR2 sequences are WSHSY and SAAADI. V lost 7 bases and J lost 0, with 12 bases in between. The CDR3: CASTLSGVNTEAFF. CDR3 nucleotides: TGCGCCAGCACCCTTTCGGGGGTGAACACTGAAGCTTTCTTT.

The chain has TRBV5-4 and TRBJ1-1; D is perhaps TRBD1 (5 bases). The CDR3 covers 12 residues. V was cut by 0 bases and J by 8 bases, with 8 bases left in between. Germline-derived CDR1 and CDR2 are SGHNT and YYREEE (reference sequence). The DNA of the CDR3 is TGTGCCAGCAGCTTGGCCGGGGGGGAAGCTTTCTTT. It yields the protein CASSLAGGEAFF.

The gene calls are TRBV2 and TRBJ1-5; D remains unclear. Trimming stripped 2 bases from V and 2 bases from J, with 10 bases between. The CDR3 has 15 residues. Germline V gene lookup returns CDR1 SNHLY and CDR2 FYNNEI. This chain's CDR3 is CASSEPGGGNQPQHF. CDR3 DNA: TGTGCCAGCAGTGAACCGGGAGGTGGCAATCAGCCCCAGCATTTT.

The chain recombines TRBV19 with TRBJ2-3; 9 bases are a match to TRBD2. Germline lookup yields CDR1 LNHDA and CDR2 SQIVND (reference sequence). The V and J ends lost 5 bases and 4 bases, in that order; junction bases with no gene match: 7. The CDR3 length is 15 residues. This CDR3 is CASSPLAGEADTQYF. The CDR3 DNA follows: TGTGCCAGTAGTCCTTTAGCGGGGGAGGCAGATACGCAGTATTTT.

This chain uses TRBV5-1 with TRBJ2-5; D is ambiguous. Germline loops: CDR1 SGHRS, CDR2 YFSETQ. V was pared by 5 bases and J by 2 bases, with 13 bases between. The CDR3 loop spans 14 amino acids. The CDR3 DNA is TGCGCCAGCAGGCCCCAGTTCCTGCAAGAGACCCAGTACTTC. This translates into CASRPQFLQETQYF.